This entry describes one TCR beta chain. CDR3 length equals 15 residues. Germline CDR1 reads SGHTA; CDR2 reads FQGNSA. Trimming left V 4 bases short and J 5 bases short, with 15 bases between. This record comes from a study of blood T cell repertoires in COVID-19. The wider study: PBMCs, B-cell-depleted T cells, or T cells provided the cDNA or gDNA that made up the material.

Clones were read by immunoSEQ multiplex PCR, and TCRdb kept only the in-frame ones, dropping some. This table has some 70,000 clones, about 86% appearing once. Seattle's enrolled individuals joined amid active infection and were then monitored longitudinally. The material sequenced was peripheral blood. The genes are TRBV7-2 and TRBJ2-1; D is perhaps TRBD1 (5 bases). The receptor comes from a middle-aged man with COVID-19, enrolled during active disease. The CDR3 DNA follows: TGTGCCAGCAGCTATCAGAGCAGGGTTAACAATGAGCAGTTCTTC. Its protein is CASSYQSRVNNEQFF. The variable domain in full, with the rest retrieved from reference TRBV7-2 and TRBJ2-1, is GAGVSQSPSNKVTEKGKDVELRCDPISGHTALYWYRQSLGQGLEFLIYFQGNSAPDKSGLPSDRFSAERTGGSVSTLTIQRTQQEDSAVYLCASSYQSRVNNEQFFGPGTRLTVL.